This section outlines one TCR beta chain sequence together with its context. The antigen is undetermined. The sample comes from a study of cytomegalovirus exposure and HLA in healthy donors. Findings and caveats of the study: One cluster of highly shared sequence variants probably arose as a sequencing artifact.

CDR1 and CDR2 (germline): LNHDA, SQIVND (reference sequence). This CDR3 region has 16 residues. Vbeta (60) and Jbeta (13) primers were used in the PCR. Some clones are missing from TCRdb's copy, which holds only in-frame ones; the method was immunoSEQ multiplex PCR. The profile covers tens of thousands of clones, with 70% to 85% appearing a single time and approximately 3.8% taken by the ten largest. The TCR originated in a man aged 50-59 years in good health and CMV-seronegative. The chain carries TRBV19 and TRBJ2-5, with TRBD2 as a possible D gene (7 bases). The DNA matches TRBJ2-7 better at its end, which makes the J call doubtful. Material: PBMCs. CDR3 nucleotide sequence: TGTGCCAGTAGTACCGCCGGGGGGCAGGGAGGCTACGAGCAGTACTTC. This sequence encodes CASSTAGGQGGYEQYF.